This T cell receptor (beta chain) comes out of a study of T cells in tuberculosis. Study summary: Samples predate treatment or fall within its first 7 days.

As for time point: new active TB diagnosis, blood taken before or within 7 days of starting treatment. Germline V gene sequence: CDR1 SGHDN, CDR2 FVKESK. This CDR3 has 14 amino acids. Data came from immunoSEQ multiplex PCR; TCRdb stores just in-frame clones and leaves some out. The data hold about 35,000 clones, with around nine tenths observed a single time. This clone was seen only once. At one end the junction does not follow the germline gene, possibly because of a read error. The material sequenced was PBMCs, taken at tuberculosis diagnosis. The receptor was derived from an adult with tuberculosis. The chain combines TRBV14 with TRBJ2-7, with D possibly being TRBD2 (6 bases). The CDR3 region is CASSQVFGGASPHF. In DNA, the CDR3 is TGTGCCAGCAGCCAAGTGTTCGGAGGGGCGTCCCCTCATTTC.